This entry is about one T cell receptor (beta chain). As yet, its antigen is unknown. The data derive from a study of blood T cells in healthy people across ages. Points from the study as a whole: TCR beta diversity, measured per million T cells, fell in a roughly linear way with age.

The length of the CDR3 is 14 residues. Germline V gene sequence: CDR1 SNHLY, CDR2 FYNNEI. Trimming pared 6 bases from V and 6 bases from J, leaving 14 bases between. Next came a second PCR, run for about 6 to 11 cycles, which used a sample-barcoded 5' primer along with a J-beta primer mix. Each CDR3 protein is one row after TCRdb ran MiXCR on the 5' RACE reads. This table has fewer than 600,000 distinct CDR3 sequences, about 28% appearing once. These data were also filed under a second study, of T cells of mothers and their children.

The source of this sequence is a boy under 10 years old in good health. The chain carries TRBV2 and TRBJ2-2, with D possibly being TRBD1 (5 bases). What was sequenced was blood. The CDR3 loop reads CASRVQGYAGELFF. CDR3 DNA sequence: TGTGCCAGCAGAGTCCAGGGCTACGCCGGGGAGCTGTTTTTT.